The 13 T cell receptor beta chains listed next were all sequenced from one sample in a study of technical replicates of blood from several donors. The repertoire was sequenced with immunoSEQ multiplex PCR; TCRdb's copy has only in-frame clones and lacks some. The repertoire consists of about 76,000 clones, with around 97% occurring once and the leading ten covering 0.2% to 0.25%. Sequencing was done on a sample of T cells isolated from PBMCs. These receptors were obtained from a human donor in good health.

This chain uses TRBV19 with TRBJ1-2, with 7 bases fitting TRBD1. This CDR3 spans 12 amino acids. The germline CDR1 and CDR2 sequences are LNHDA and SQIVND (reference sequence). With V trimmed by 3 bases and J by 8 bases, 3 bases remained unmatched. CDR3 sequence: CASSMADRGYTF. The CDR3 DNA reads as TGTGCCAGTAGTATGGCGGACAGGGGCTACACCTTC.

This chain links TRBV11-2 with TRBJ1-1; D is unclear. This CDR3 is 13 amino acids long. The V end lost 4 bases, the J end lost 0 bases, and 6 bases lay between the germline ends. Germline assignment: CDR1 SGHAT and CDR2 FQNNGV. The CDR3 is CASSSQLNTEAFF. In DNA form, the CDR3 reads TGTGCCAGCAGCTCCCAGTTGAACACTGAAGCTTTCTTT.

The CDR3 region has the DNA TGTGCCAGCAGCTTAGGAGAAAGGACTAGCGGAGAGGATGAGCAGTTCTTC. It is translated as CASSLGERTSGEDEQFF. This chain joins TRBV11-3 and TRBJ2-1; 10 nucleotides match TRBD2. The CDR3 is 17 amino acids. After removal of 1 base from V and 8 bases from J, the junction contained 11 bases not matched to a gene. Germline V gene sequence: CDR1 SGHNT, CDR2 YENEEA. Complete variable domain (other parts from reference TRBV11-3 and TRBJ2-1): EAGVVQSPRYKIIEKKQPVAFWCNPISGHNTLYWYLQNLGQGPELLIRYENEEAVDDSQLPKDRFSAERLKGVDSTLKIQPAELGDSAVYLCASSLGERTSGEDEQFFGPGTRLTVL.

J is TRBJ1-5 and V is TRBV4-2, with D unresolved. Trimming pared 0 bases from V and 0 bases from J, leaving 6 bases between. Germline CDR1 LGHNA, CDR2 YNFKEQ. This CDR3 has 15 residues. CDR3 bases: TGTGCCAGCAGCCAAGATGCCTATAGCAATCAGCCCCAGCATTTT. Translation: CASSQDAYSNQPQHF.

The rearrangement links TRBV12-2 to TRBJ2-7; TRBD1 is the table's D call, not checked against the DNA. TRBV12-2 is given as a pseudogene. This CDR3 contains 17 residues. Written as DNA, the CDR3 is TGTGCAAGTCGCTTAGCATCTAGGACACCGAGCTCCTACGAGCAGTACTTC. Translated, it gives CASRLASRTPSSYEQYF.

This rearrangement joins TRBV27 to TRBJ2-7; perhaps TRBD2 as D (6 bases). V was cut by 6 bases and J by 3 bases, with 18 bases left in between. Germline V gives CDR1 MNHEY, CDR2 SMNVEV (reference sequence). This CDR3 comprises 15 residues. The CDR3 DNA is TGTGCCAGCAGCTTTAGCGGTGGGGCGAACTACGAGCAGTACTTC. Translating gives CASSFSGGANYEQYF.

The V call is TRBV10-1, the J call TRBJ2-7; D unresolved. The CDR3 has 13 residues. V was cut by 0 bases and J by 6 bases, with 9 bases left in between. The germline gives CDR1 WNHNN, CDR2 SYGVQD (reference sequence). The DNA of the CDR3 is TGCGCCAGCAGTGAGTCGAAGCGCCGCGAGCAGTACTTC. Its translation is CASSESKRREQYF.

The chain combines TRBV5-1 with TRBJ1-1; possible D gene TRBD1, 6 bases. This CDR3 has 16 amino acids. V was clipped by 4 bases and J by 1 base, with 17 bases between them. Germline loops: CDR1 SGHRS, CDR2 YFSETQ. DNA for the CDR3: TGCGCCAGCAGCCTCGGACCAGGGGATCCGAACACTGAAGCTTTCTTT. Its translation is CASSLGPGDPNTEAFF.

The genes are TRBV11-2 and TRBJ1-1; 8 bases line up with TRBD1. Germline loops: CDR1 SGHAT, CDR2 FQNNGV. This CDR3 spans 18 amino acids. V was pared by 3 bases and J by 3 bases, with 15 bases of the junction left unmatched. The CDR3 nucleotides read TGTGCCAGCAGCTTTTTGGTTATGACAGGGGCCGTGGACACTGAAGCTTTCTTT. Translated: CASSFLVMTGAVDTEAFF.

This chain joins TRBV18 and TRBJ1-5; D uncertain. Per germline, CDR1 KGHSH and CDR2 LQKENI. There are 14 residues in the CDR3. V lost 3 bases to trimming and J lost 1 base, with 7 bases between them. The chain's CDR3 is CASSPRRSNQPQHF. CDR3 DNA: TGTGCCAGCTCACCCCGGCGGAGCAATCAGCCCCAGCATTTT.

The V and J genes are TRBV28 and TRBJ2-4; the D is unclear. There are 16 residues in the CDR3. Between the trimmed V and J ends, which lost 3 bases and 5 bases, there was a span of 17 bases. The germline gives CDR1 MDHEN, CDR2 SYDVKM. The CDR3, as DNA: TGTGCCAGCAGTTTTTCCGGTAAACAGTGGGAAAACATTCAGTACTTC. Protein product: CASSFSGKQWENIQYF.

CDR3 nucleotides: TGTGCCAGCAGCTTGTATGGGGGGGGCACTGAAGCTTTCTTT. Amino acid sequence: CASSLYGGGTEAFF. The rearrangement joins TRBV5-4 to TRBJ1-1; maybe TRBD1 (5 bases). The V gene lost 1 base and the J gene lost 4 bases, with 11 bases spanning the gap. CDR3 length: 14 amino acids. Germline V gene sequence: CDR1 SGHNT, CDR2 YYREEE (reference sequence).

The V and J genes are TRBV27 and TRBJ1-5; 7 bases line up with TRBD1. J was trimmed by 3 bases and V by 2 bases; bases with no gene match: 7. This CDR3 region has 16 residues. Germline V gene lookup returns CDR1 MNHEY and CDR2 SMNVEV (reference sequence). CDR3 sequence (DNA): TGTGCCAGCAGTTTAAATGGCAGGGGGGTCAATCAGCCCCAGCATTTT. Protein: CASSLNGRGVNQPQHF.